The 30 T cell receptor beta chains below were found in one sample sequenced in a study of T cells in Graves' hyperthyroidism and ophthalmopathy. Researchers amplified the TCR beta CDR3 regions from RNA transcripts. The HTBI primer set served for first-round RT-PCR of the TCR CDR3. TCRdb reprocessed the multiplex PCR reads with MiXCR, giving one entry per CDR3 protein. The repertoire has fewer than 600,000 distinct CDR3 sequences, 14% of them found once; the top ten carry roughly 13%. Sequenced material: blood. The receptors originated from a woman between 40 and 55 years old with Graves' hyperthyroidism.

About this clonotype itself: This may be a read error, as it is one base from a much larger clone. The CDR3 carries no conserved terminal phenylalanine or tryptophan, so it likely arises from a read error. The chain has TRBV10-3 and TRBJ1-2; perhaps TRBD1 as D (6 bases). Deletions cut 2 bases from V and 2 bases from J, with 6 bases between. There are 13 residues in the CDR3. The germline V gene encodes CDR1 ENHRY and CDR2 SYGVKD. The CDR3 DNA sequence: TGTGCCATCAGTGAGACAGGGAACTATGGCTACACCCTC. Translated: CAISETGNYGYTL.

The chain joins TRBV10-3 to TRBJ2-1; 7 bases are a match to TRBD2. The germline gives CDR1 ENHRY, CDR2 SYGVKD. V gave up 11 bases and J gave up 6 bases; unmatched junction bases: 10. CDR3 size: 13 residues. The chain's CDR3 is CAYQAAGVNEQFF. In DNA, the CDR3 is TGTGCCTATCAGGCTGCGGGAGTCAATGAGCAGTTCTTC.

This clonotype was seen a few times. This sequence joins TRBV9 and TRBJ2-1; either TRBD1 or TRBD2 may supply D (5 bases each). CDR1 is SGDLS and CDR2 is YYNGEE in the germline V gene. The CDR3 runs to 18 residues. V was trimmed by 3 bases and J by 7 bases, leaving 26 bases between them. The DNA for the CDR3 is TGTGCCAGCAGCGGGAGCGAGAGGGGCAGGGACCCGAGGAATGAGCAGTTCTTC. Translating gives CASSGSERGRDPRNEQFF. The full variable domain, with the rest looked up from reference TRBV9 and TRBJ2-1, is DSGVTQTPKHLITATGQRVTLRCSPRSGDLSVYWYQQSLDQGLQFLIQYYNGEERAKGNILERFSAQQFPDLHSELNLSSLELGDSALYFCASSGSERGRDPRNEQFFGPGTRLTVL.

The chain couples TRBV28 to TRBJ2-1; 12 nucleotides align to TRBD2. Germline V gene data show CDR1 as MDHEN and CDR2 as SYDVKM. The CDR3 runs to 19 residues. V lost 1 base, J lost 1 base, and 8 bases stayed unmatched. CDR3 sequence reads: CASSLLASGRGASYNEQFF. For the CDR3, the DNA is TGTGCCAGCAGTTTATTAGCTAGCGGGAGGGGAGCATCCTACAATGAGCAGTTCTTC.

This clonotype was observed at least ten times. The chain recombines TRBV18 with TRBJ2-3; TRBD2 matches 8 bases. The ends lost 3 bases at V and 4 bases at J; junction bases unmatched: 6. Germline CDR1 and CDR2: KGHSH and LQKENI. CDR3 length equals 15 residues. This chain's CDR3 is CASSPKLGGADTQYF. In DNA form, the CDR3 reads TGTGCCAGCTCACCGAAGCTCGGGGGGGCAGATACGCAGTATTTT.

The genes are TRBV5-1 and TRBJ1-5; the D is unclear. Germline assignment: CDR1 SGHRS and CDR2 YFSETQ. Trimming took 8 bases from V and 2 from J, leaving 14 bases between them. The CDR3 length is 14 residues. Here the CDR3 reads CASKEGVGNQPQHF. In DNA form, the CDR3 reads TGCGCCAGTAAGGAGGGAGTCGGCAATCAGCCCCAGCATTTT.

This clonotype was detected many times. V is TRBV5-1 and J is TRBJ2-7; tentatively, D is TRBD2 (6 bases). Germline CDR1 and CDR2: SGHRS and YFSETQ. The CDR3 runs 15 residues. V lost 0 bases and J lost 3, with 13 bases in between. The CDR3 nucleotides read TGCGCCAGCAGCTTGGGGAGGATAGCGGTCTACGAGCAGTACTTC. Amino acids: CASSLGRIAVYEQYF.

Many counts were recorded for this clonotype. The chain recombines TRBV24-1 with TRBJ2-7; possibly TRBD2 for D (5 bases). Trimming removed 6 bases from V and 0 bases from J, with 8 bases in between. Germline V CDR1 and CDR2: KGHDR, SFDVKD. The CDR3 consists of 13 residues. The CDR3, as DNA: TGTGCCACCAGTACGGGAAGCTCCTACGAGCAGTACTTC. This encodes CATSTGSSYEQYF.

This clonotype was detected many times. This rearrangement joins TRBV27 to TRBJ2-7; 8 bases match TRBD1. V lost 2 bases and J lost 5; bases outside the gene matches: 5. The CDR3 has 14 residues. Germline V gives CDR1 MNHEY, CDR2 SMNVEV (reference sequence). The CDR3 sequence is CASSLNRGVDEQYF. As DNA, the CDR3 is TGTGCCAGCAGTTTAAACAGGGGGGTCGACGAGCAGTACTTC.

V and J are TRBV27 and TRBJ1-5; 8 positions agree with TRBD1. The V segment lost 9 bases and the J segment 3 bases; nucleotides outside the gene matches: 13. The germline gives CDR1 MNHEY, CDR2 SMNVEV (reference sequence). The CDR3 consists of 16 residues. The CDR3 spells CASRGTGSIYNQPQHF. The CDR3 DNA reads TGTGCCAGTAGGGGGACAGGCTCGATTTACAATCAGCCCCAGCATTTT.

The gene calls are TRBV15 and TRBJ2-4; D gene ambiguous. Germline lookup yields CDR1 LNHNV and CDR2 YYDKDF (reference sequence). This CDR3 region has 15 residues. V dropped 0 bases and J dropped 5 bases, with 11 bases sitting between them. CDR3 sequence reads: CATSRDDPPQNIQYF. DNA of the CDR3: TGTGCCACCAGCAGAGATGATCCCCCCCAAAACATTCAGTACTTC.

This clonotype has more than one count but fewer than ten. Given a much more abundant clone one base away, this may be a read error. The chain carries TRBV28 and TRBJ2-1; 12 bases are a match to TRBD2. CDR1 and CDR2 from the germline V gene are MDHEN and SYDVKM. With 1 base clipped from V and 13 bases from J, the junction kept 8 bases outside the gene matches. The CDR3 is 15 residues long. The DNA of the CDR3 is TGTGCCAGCAGTTTATCGCAGACTAGCGGGAGCTATCAGTTCTTC. It translates to CASSLSQTSGSYQFF. Complete variable domain (other parts from reference TRBV28 and TRBJ2-1): DVKVTQSSRYLVKRTGEKVFLECVQDMDHENMFWYRQDPGLGLRLIYFSYDVKMKEKGDIPEGYSVSREKKERFSLILESASTNQTSMYLCASSLSQTSGSYQFFGPGTRLTVL.

The V call is TRBV20-1, the J call TRBJ2-7, with D possibly being TRBD2 (5 bases). V lost 0 bases and J 3 bases, leaving 9 bases between the germline ends. The CDR3 has 13 residues. Germline CDR1 reads DFQATT; CDR2 reads SNEGSKA (reference sequence). The CDR3 protein is CSAREASLYEQYF. CDR3 coding DNA: TGCAGTGCTAGAGAGGCTAGCCTCTACGAGCAGTACTTC.

This chain uses TRBV12-3 or TRBV12-4 with TRBJ2-3, with D possibly matching TRBD1 (5 bases). V was clipped by 4 bases and J by 2 bases, with 22 bases between them. This CDR3 comprises 18 residues. The CDR3 DNA is TGTGCCAGCAGTTCCGGTGGGGCGGAGAAACGTGTCACAGATACGCAGTATTTT. As protein: CASSSGGAEKRVTDTQYF.

In its sample, this clonotype was seen many times. The rearrangement uses TRBV15 and TRBJ1-4; D is ambiguous. CDR1 is LNHNV, CDR2 YYDKDF, per germline (reference sequence). V gave up 1 base and J gave up 3 bases, with 9 bases separating them. There are 15 residues in the CDR3. In DNA, the CDR3 is TGTGCCACCAGCAGAGCGACGGACCCTAATGAAAAACTGTTTTTT. Its protein is CATSRATDPNEKLFF.

The chain joins TRBV5-4 to TRBJ1-3; D is unresolved. The V end lost 2 bases, the J end lost 1 base, and 7 bases lay between the germline ends. The CDR3 spans 14 residues. Germline CDR1 is SGHNT and CDR2 is YYREEE (reference sequence). In DNA, the CDR3 is TGTGCCAGCAGCTTCGTGGGATCTGGAAACACCATATATTTT. This sequence encodes CASSFVGSGNTIYF.

This clonotype was seen repeatedly, ten times or more. The V gene is TRBV28, the J gene TRBJ2-7, with D maybe TRBD2 (6 bases). Germline V CDR1 and CDR2: MDHEN, SYDVKM. The CDR3 consists of 15 residues. The V gene lost 5 bases and the J gene lost 1 base, with 15 bases spanning the gap. The CDR3 sequence: CASSEEGAISYEQYF. CDR3 sequence (DNA): TGTGCCAGCAGTGAGGAGGGCGCTATATCCTACGAGCAGTACTTC.

This clonotype showed up just a few times. This may arise from a read error, as a much more abundant clone is one base away. The chain carries TRBV30 and TRBJ2-3; 7 bases fit TRBD1. The J call is uncertain, as TRBJ1-5 better fits the DNA end. Germline lookup yields CDR1 GTSNPN and CDR2 SVGIG (reference sequence). The CDR3 consists of 13 residues. CDR3 amino acids: CAWSKGGADTQHF. In nucleotides, the CDR3 is TGTGCCTGGAGTAAAGGGGGCGCAGATACGCAGCATTTT.

This clonotype was seen many times. The chain is built from TRBV10-3 and TRBJ2-5; D is unresolved. This CDR3 is 13 amino acids long. Per germline, CDR1 ENHRY and CDR2 SYGVKD. V lost 4 bases and J 2 bases, leaving 8 bases between the germline ends. The CDR3 here is CAISGWQQETQYF. In nucleotides, the CDR3 is TGTGCCATCAGTGGATGGCAGCAAGAGACCCAGTACTTC.

This clonotype was found a few times. V gene TRBV2 combines with J gene TRBJ1-4; 11 nucleotides line up with TRBD1. V was clipped by 4 bases and J by 11 bases; unmatched bases: 3. Germline V gene data show CDR1 as SNHLY and CDR2 as FYNNEI. This CDR3 spans 13 amino acids. This chain's CDR3 is CASSGGTGGKLFF. The CDR3 DNA follows: TGTGCCAGCAGTGGGGGGACAGGGGGGAAACTGTTTTTT.

There are a few counts of this clonotype. The chain is built from TRBV19 and TRBJ2-1; TRBD2 agrees at 9 bases. Germline loops: CDR1 LNHDA, CDR2 SQIVND (reference sequence). Trimming cost V 4 bases and J 2 bases; bases outside gene matches: 12. The CDR3 sequence is 18 residues long. CDR3 bases: TGTGCCAGTAGTACCCTCAGGGTGGCGGGAGGGACCTACAATGAGCAGTTCTTC. Its protein is CASSTLRVAGGTYNEQFF. Using reference TRBV19 and TRBJ2-1 for the parts outside the CDR3, the full variable domain is DGGITQSPKYLFRKEGQNVTLSCEQNLNHDAMYWYRQDPGQGLRLIYYSQIVNDFQKGDIAEGYSVSREKKESFPLTVTSAQKNPTAFYLCASSTLRVAGGTYNEQFFGPGTRLTVL.

This sequence joins TRBV20-1 and TRBJ2-6; possible D gene TRBD1, 5 bases. This CDR3 comprises 17 residues. V lost 0 bases to trimming and J lost 0 bases, with 12 bases between them. Germline V gene data show CDR1 as DFQATT and CDR2 as SNEGSKA (reference sequence). The CDR3 sequence is CSARDYRSLSGANVLTF. DNA for the CDR3: TGCAGTGCTAGAGATTACAGGAGTCTCTCTGGGGCCAACGTCCTGACTTTC.

This clonotype showed up many times. The CDR3 loop is CASSPPRGKTEAFF. CDR3 DNA: TGTGCCAGCTCACCACCGCGAGGGAAGACTGAAGCTTTCTTT. This chain links TRBV18 with TRBJ1-1, with D uncertain. Trimming removed 0 bases from V and 5 bases from J, with 10 bases in between. The germline gives CDR1 KGHSH, CDR2 LQKENI. This CDR3 spans 14 amino acids.

This clonotype was detected many times. The chain recombines TRBV5-1 with TRBJ2-3; 11 positions agree with TRBD1. The CDR3 covers 14 residues. V trimming: 5 bases; J trimming: 7 bases; junction bases outside the gene matches: 6. In germline, CDR1 is SGHRS, CDR2 YFSETQ. The CDR3 sequence: CASREDRGLHTQYF. Here the CDR3 DNA reads TGCGCCAGCAGGGAGGACAGGGGGCTTCATACGCAGTATTTT.

There are a few counts of this clonotype. The chain joins TRBV5-6 to TRBJ2-1, with a weak D call TRBD1 (6 bases). V was pared by 0 bases and J by 6 bases, with 16 bases between. Germline CDR1 and CDR2: SGHDT and YYEEEE. There are 16 residues in the CDR3. For the CDR3, the DNA is TGTGCCAGCAGCTTGGACAGGGCCCAGTGGGCCAATGAGCAGTTCTTC. Translating gives CASSLDRAQWANEQFF.

At least ten counts were recorded for this clonotype. The V and J genes are TRBV28 and TRBJ1-5, with 11 bases fitting TRBD1. Germline assignment: CDR1 MDHEN and CDR2 SYDVKM. The J segment lost 3 bases and the V segment lost 2 bases, leaving 12 bases of the junction unmatched. This CDR3 region has 19 residues. The CDR3 protein is CASSLGDRGNAKANQPQHF. Written as DNA, the CDR3 is TGTGCCAGCAGTTTAGGGGACAGGGGGAACGCAAAAGCCAATCAGCCCCAGCATTTT. Full variable domain (outside the CDR3, taken from reference TRBV28 and TRBJ1-5): DVKVTQSSRYLVKRTGEKVFLECVQDMDHENMFWYRQDPGLGLRLIYFSYDVKMKEKGDIPEGYSVSREKKERFSLILESASTNQTSMYLCASSLGDRGNAKANQPQHFGDGTRLSIL.

This clonotype was detected ten times or more. This chain links TRBV5-1 with TRBJ1-1, with D tentatively TRBD1 (5 bases). This CDR3 contains 15 residues. Germline CDR1 and CDR2: SGHRS and YFSETQ. Trimming removed 0 bases from V and 0 bases from J, with 9 bases in between. CDR3 coding DNA: TGCGCCAGCAGCTTGGACGGACATATGAACACTGAAGCTTTCTTT. Its translation: CASSLDGHMNTEAFF.

This clonotype was seen ten or more times. The chain joins TRBV28 to TRBJ1-2; 8 bases fit TRBD1. Germline assignment: CDR1 MDHEN and CDR2 SYDVKM. This CDR3 has 11 amino acids. The trim removed 8 bases at V and 8 bases at J, leaving 4 bases unmatched. The CDR3 sequence: CASAQGVGYTF. CDR3 DNA: TGTGCCAGCGCACAGGGGGTCGGCTACACCTTC.

This clonotype was seen ten or more times. The J gene is TRBJ2-3, the V gene TRBV20-1, with TRBD1 matching 7 bases. The CDR3 runs 15 residues. Looked up from germline, CDR1 is DFQATT and CDR2 is SNEGSKA (reference sequence). The ends lost 6 bases at V and 2 bases at J; junction bases unmatched: 11. The CDR3 DNA follows: TGCAGTGCCACGACAGGGCGACGAATCACAGATACGCAGTATTTT. As protein: CSATTGRRITDTQYF.

This clonotype was seen more than once but under ten times. This chain uses TRBV6-1 with TRBJ1-2; 7 bases fit TRBD1. The CDR3 runs to 13 residues. The germline V gene has CDR1 MNHNS and CDR2 SASEGT. Trimming cost V 6 bases and J 5 bases; bases outside gene matches: 6. The CDR3: CASSQGGWYGYTF. The CDR3 nucleotides read TGTGCCAGCAGCCAGGGGGGGTGGTATGGCTACACCTTC.